The following is a T cell receptor (beta chain) sequence with its context. In the original analysis: Reference gene primer amplification yielded estimated nucleated cell counts. Repertoires were generated with immunoSEQ multiplex PCR, while TCRdb's copy carries only in-frame clones and drops some. The V and J calls and the clone size are those of that table, but D and trimming were determined from the DNA. The sample records roughly 140,000 clones, just under 90% being singletons. The entry originates in a study of blood T cell repertoires in COVID-19. Study overall: The samples span acute and convalescent COVID-19 from the United States, Italy and Spain. The cDNA or gDNA used as material had been derived from T cells, B-cell-depleted T cells, or PBMCs.

This clonotype was sampled from a woman older than 75 with acute or convalescent COVID-19. The sample consisted of peripheral blood.

The CDR3 DNA sequence: TGCGCCAGCAGCCCCCCTTACTCTGGGGCCAACGTCCTGACTTTC. Encoded protein: CASSPPYSGANVLTF. V and J are TRBV5-1 and TRBJ2-6; the D is unclear. The V end was cut by 4 bases, the J end by 0 bases, with 8 bases between. This CDR3 region has 15 residues. Germline CDR1 and CDR2: SGHRS and YFSETQ. The full variable domain, in which reference TRBV5-1 and TRBJ2-6 provide the parts outside the CDR3, is KAGVTQTPRYLIKTRGQQVTLSCSPISGHRSVSWYQQTPGQGLQFLFEYFSETQRNKGNFPGRFSGRQFSNSRSEMNVSTLELGDSALYLCASSPPYSGANVLTFGAGSRLTVL.